Shown below are 14 T cell receptor beta chains from a single sample sequenced in a study of naive and memory T cell subsets. Two oligonucleotides, mixed equimolar, formed the beta constant-region primer covering TRBC1 and TRBC2. The ligated cDNA underwent four PCR rounds using SP2 and nested alpha and beta constant-region primers. TCRdb ran MiXCR on the UMI-ligation and nested PCR reads and lists one entry per CDR3 protein. The sample holds about 90,000 distinct CDR3 sequences, approximately 10% seen once. Antigen specificity for these receptors is unknown. Study findings and constraints: Especially in CD8 cells, naive repertoires contained a few larger clonotypes, possibly CD45RA-re-expressing memory cells.

Sequenced material: naive CD4+ T cells from blood. The receptors were gathered from a human donor in good health.

The chain couples TRBV3-1 to TRBJ1-6, with 7 bases that match TRBD1. After removal of 4 bases from V and 7 bases from J, the junction contained 7 bases not matched to a gene. CDR1 is LGHDT, CDR2 YNNKEL, per germline (reference sequence). The CDR3 runs to 15 residues. The CDR3 loop is CASSLRTGNNSPLHF. The CDR3 nucleotides read TGTGCCAGCAGCCTAAGGACAGGCAACAATTCACCCCTCCACTTT. Combining the CDR3 with reference TRBV3-1 and TRBJ1-6 gives the whole variable domain DTAVSQTPKYLVTQMGNDKSIKCEQNLGHDTMYWYKQDSKKFLKIMFSYNNKELIINETVPNRFSPKSPDKAHLNLHINSLELGDSAVYFCASSLRTGNNSPLHFGNGTRLTVT.

This clonotype was picked up many times. The chain combines TRBV19 with TRBJ2-7, with a weak D call TRBD1 (5 bases). The ends were cut back, 9 bases at V and 7 bases at J, with 19 bases in the middle. CDR1 and CDR2 (germline): LNHDA, SQIVND (reference sequence). The CDR3 consists of 13 residues. CDR3 nucleotides: TGTGCCAGCCAGGGTAAGGGGTTTGGAGAGCAGTACTTC. It specifies CASQGKGFGEQYF.

The chain combines TRBV12-3 or TRBV12-4 with TRBJ2-2; perhaps TRBD2 as D (6 bases). V was cut by 5 bases and J by 8 bases, with 15 bases left in between. This CDR3 is built from 14 residues. The CDR3 bases are TGTGCCAGCAGTCGCGGGACTCCGGTTGGGGAGCTGTTTTTT. This translates into CASSRGTPVGELFF.

This clonotype has only a few counts. The chain carries TRBV6-1 and TRBJ2-5; the D gene is possibly TRBD2 (5 bases). Trimming shortened V by 8 bases and J by 5 bases, and 15 bases separated the two germline ends. This CDR3 contains 13 residues. Looked up from germline, CDR1 is MNHNS and CDR2 is SASEGT. Written as DNA, the CDR3 is TGTGCCAGCTTGGGAGTAATTGGGGAGACCCAGTACTTC. It codes for CASLGVIGETQYF.

The CDR3 sequence is CASSHEGQVYGYTF. The CDR3 bases are TGTGCCAGCAGCCACGAGGGGCAGGTCTATGGCTACACCTTC. The V and J genes are TRBV6-2 or TRBV6-3 and TRBJ1-2; a weak D match, TRBD1 (5 bases). This CDR3 region has 14 residues. CDR1 is MNHEY and CDR2 is SVGEGT in the germline V gene. V was trimmed by 6 bases and J by 4 bases, leaving 15 bases between them.

This clonotype was observed a few times. The gene calls are TRBV6-1 and TRBJ2-1; D might be TRBD1 (6 bases). Germline loops: CDR1 MNHNS, CDR2 SASEGT. The CDR3 covers 12 residues. Trimming stripped 7 bases from V and 9 bases from J, with 13 bases between. The CDR3 sequence is CASTPDRTEQFF. The CDR3 bases are TGTGCCAGCACCCCTGACAGGACTGAGCAGTTCTTC.

This clonotype occurred a few times. This chain links TRBV5-5 with TRBJ2-5; TRBD1 is a possible D gene (5 bases). Trimming removed 0 bases from V and 2 bases from J, with 11 bases in between. Germline CDR1 SGHKS, CDR2 YYEKEE (reference sequence). The CDR3 loop spans 15 amino acids. This CDR3 is CASSLASRVQETQYF. CDR3 nucleotide sequence: TGTGCCAGCAGCTTGGCATCCAGGGTGCAAGAGACCCAGTACTTC. The whole variable domain, remainder taken from reference TRBV5-5 and TRBJ2-5, is DAGVTQSPTHLIKTRGQQVTLRCSPISGHKSVSWYQQVLGQGPQFIFQYYEKEERGRGNFPDRFSARQFPNYSSELNVNALLLGDSALYLCASSLASRVQETQYFGPGTRLLVL.

Only a few counts were recorded for this clonotype. The CDR3 nucleotides are TGTGCCAGCAGTTATGACAGGGGGCCCATGAACACTGAAGCTTTCTTT. Translated, it gives CASSYDRGPMNTEAFF. The chain recombines TRBV12-3 or TRBV12-4 with TRBJ1-1; 10 bases are a match to TRBD1. The CDR3 runs 16 residues. J was trimmed by 0 bases and V by 4 bases; bases with no gene match: 5.

J is TRBJ2-7 and V is TRBV19, with 7 nucleotides matching TRBD2. The trim removed 6 bases at V and 0 bases at J, leaving 8 bases unmatched. Germline CDR1 reads LNHDA; CDR2 reads SQIVND (reference sequence). The CDR3 has 15 amino acids. The CDR3 sequence is CASSLRLASSYEQYF. CDR3 coding DNA: TGTGCCAGTAGCCTACGACTAGCATCCTCCTACGAGCAGTACTTC.

The chain has TRBV18 and TRBJ1-1; 7 positions match TRBD1. The trim removed 0 bases at V and 1 base at J, leaving 2 bases unmatched. The V gene's germline CDR1 is KGHSH and CDR2 LQKENI. This CDR3 region has 15 residues. CDR3 nucleotide sequence: TGTGCCAGCTCACCACCGACAGGGCAGAACACTGAAGCTTTCTTT. This translates into CASSPPTGQNTEAFF.

Many counts were recorded for this clonotype. The chain recombines TRBV6-2 or TRBV6-3 with TRBJ2-7; tentative D call: TRBD1 (5 bases). Germline CDR1 MNHEY, CDR2 SVGEGT. The V gene lost 8 bases and the J gene lost 5 bases, with 16 bases spanning the gap. CDR3 size: 13 residues. The CDR3 nucleotides are TGTGCCAGCTCCCTCCTAGGGGTCAACGAGCAGTACTTC. Translating it yields CASSLLGVNEQYF.

In this sample, this clonotype turned up many times. This chain joins TRBV5-1 and TRBJ2-3, with 10 positions matching TRBD1. The V gene's germline CDR1 is SGHRS and CDR2 YFSETQ. The CDR3 consists of 15 residues. The J segment lost 5 bases and the V segment lost 0 bases, leaving 3 bases of the junction unmatched. CDR3 amino acids: CASSLVGQGRDTQYF. As DNA, the CDR3 is TGCGCCAGCAGCTTGGTGGGACAGGGGAGAGATACGCAGTATTTT.

This clonotype was detected many times. V and J are TRBV28 and TRBJ1-5; 7 bases agree with TRBD1. Losses at the gene ends were 8 bases for V and 6 bases for J; bases not matched to a gene: 7. CDR1 is MDHEN, CDR2 SYDVKM, per germline. The length of the CDR3 is 13 residues. The CDR3 loop reads CASRVQGSQPQHF. The DNA of the CDR3 is TGTGCCAGCCGAGTACAGGGGAGTCAGCCCCAGCATTTT.

This clonotype was counted between two and nine times. The gene calls are TRBV11-2 and TRBJ1-3; D is ambiguous. The germline gives CDR1 SGHAT, CDR2 FQNNGV. This CDR3 has 16 amino acids. Between the trimmed V and J ends, which lost 3 bases and 1 base, there was a span of 13 bases. CDR3 bases: TGTGCCAGCAGCTTGAATGGCAGATCATCTGGAAACACCATATATTTT. This sequence encodes CASSLNGRSSGNTIYF.